Listed here is a single T cell receptor (beta chain). Its target is unknown. Mismatch with germline at one junction end may stem from a read error. Germline V lookup: CDR1 SEHNR, CDR2 FQNEAQ (reference sequence). The CDR3 has 15 residues. This sample is part of a study of CD8 T cells in Susac syndrome. Study-level background: Among the Susac syndrome patients sequenced, 5 or 6 had active disease and 8 or 9 were in remission. At the time their blood was drawn, patients with Susac syndrome were either therapy-naive, on corticosteroids (with some of them also receiving intravenous immunoglobulin), or on intravenous immunoglobulin alone.

Points from the study as a whole: Susac-specific public clones were found in total CD8+ and CD8+ TEMRA repertoires, numbering some 15 and five, respectively.

The authors reverse transcribed roughly 0.5 to 1 ug RNA with random hexamers. One entry per CDR3 protein results from TCRdb running MiXCR on the immunoSEQ multiplex PCR reads. Seen here are some 96,000 distinct CDR3 sequences, roughly 96% observed once, and the top ten hold less than 0.35%. This clonotype originated in a human donor with Susac syndrome. Sequenced sample: CD8+ T cells from PBMCs. The genes are TRBV7-9 and TRBJ2-1; D perhaps matches TRBD1 (9 bases). Written as DNA, the CDR3 is TGTGCCAGCAGCCACCTGGACAGGGGCGCACTAGCGGAGATCTTC. Translated: CASSHLDRGALAEIF.